Listed below are T cell receptor beta chains from one sample, sequenced in a study of cytomegalovirus exposure and HLA in healthy donors. TCRdb keeps only in-frame clones here, not all; method: immunoSEQ multiplex PCR. The data contain around 130,000 clones, 70% to 75% of them seen just once; the ten biggest clones take up about 3.4%. Sequenced: PBMCs. The receptors stem from a man aged 30 to 39 in good health and CMV-seronegative. Each CDR3 is given with its conserved first and last residue. D genes are given only for firm matches. Some rows have no size entry. The others give once, few or many, or a class for an expanded clone.

NA,TRBJ1-4,TRBV30,once,CAWSYRTNEKLFF,TGTGCCTGGAGCTACCGAACGAATGAAAAACTGTTTTTT
NA,TRBJ2-2,TRBV7-2,NA,CASSLYARDVAGELFF,TGTGCCAGCAGCTTGTATGCCAGGGATGTGGCCGGGGAGCTGTTTTTT
NA,TRBJ2-7,TRBV21-1,NA,CASSKATPNRISYEQYF,TGTGCCAGCAGCAAAGCAACCCCCAACAGAATCTCCTACGAGCAGTACTTC
NA,TRBJ2-5,TRBV5-8,NA,CASSLPEGRETQYF,TGTGCCAGCAGCTTGCCGGAGGGGCGAGAGACCCAGTACTTC
TRBD1,TRBJ1-1,TRBV10-3,NA,CASAGTENEAFF,TGTGCCAGCGCCGGGACAGAAAATGAAGCTTTCTTT
NA,TRBJ2-5,TRBV5-6,NA,CASSRQGVQYF,TGTGCCAGCAGCAGGCAGGGTGTGCAGTACTTC
TRBD1,TRBJ1-1,TRBV6-5,NA,CASSGTARTEAFF,TGTGCCAGCAGTGGGACAGCTCGAACTGAAGCTTTCTTT
TRBD1,TRBJ2-5,TRBV7-6,NA,CASSPVGTVETQYF,TGTGCCAGCAGTCCAGTGGGGACAGTTGAGACCCAGTACTTC
TRBD1,TRBJ2-7,TRBV18,NA,CASSLGTGLDEQYF,TGTGCCAGCTCACTGGGGACAGGGTTAGACGAGCAGTACTTC
TRBD1,TRBJ2-3,TRBV28,few,CASSFTSTGGSDTQYF,TGTGCCAGCAGTTTTACCTCTACAGGGGGATCAGATACGCAGTATTTT
NA,TRBJ1-2,TRBV19,NA,CASSPQFIYGYTF,TGTGCCAGTAGTCCACAGTTTATCTATGGCTACACCTTC
NA,TRBJ2-4,TRBV2,NA,CASFDLRGTKNIQYF,TGTGCCAGCTTTGATCTAAGGGGAACCAAAAACATTCAGTACTTC
NA,TRBJ2-7,TRBV27,NA,CASSYRVGEQYF,TGTGCCAGCAGTTACAGGGTCGGCGAGCAGTACTTC
NA,TRBJ1-4,TRBV28,NA,CASIPARKREKLFF,TGTGCCAGCATCCCCGCCCGGAAGCGGGAAAAACTGTTTTTT
NA,TRBJ2-5,TRBV5-6,few,CASSLDRGKETQYF,TGTGCCAGCAGCTTGGATCGGGGGAAGGAGACCCAGTACTTC